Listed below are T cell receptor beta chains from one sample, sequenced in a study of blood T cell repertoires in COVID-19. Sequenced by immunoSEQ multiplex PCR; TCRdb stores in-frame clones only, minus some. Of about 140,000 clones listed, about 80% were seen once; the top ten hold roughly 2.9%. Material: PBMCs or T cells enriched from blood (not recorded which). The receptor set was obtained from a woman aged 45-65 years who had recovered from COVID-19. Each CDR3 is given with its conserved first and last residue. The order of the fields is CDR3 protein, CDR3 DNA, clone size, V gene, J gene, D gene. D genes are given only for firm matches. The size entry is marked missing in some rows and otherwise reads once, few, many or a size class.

CDR3 protein: CASKGVSSQPQHF; CDR3 DNA: TGTGCCAGCAAGGGGGTTAGTAGCCAGCCCCAGCATTTT; clone size: .; V gene: TRBV27; J gene: TRBJ1-5; D gene: .
CDR3 protein: CAIRGVLAEGTDTQYF; CDR3 DNA: TGTGCCATCAGGGGAGTACTAGCGGAAGGCACAGATACGCAGTATTTT; clone size: .; V gene: TRBV10-3; J gene: TRBJ2-3; D gene: TRBD2
CDR3 protein: CASSRGQNQPQHF; CDR3 DNA: TGTGCCAGCAGCCGTGGACAAAATCAGCCCCAGCATTTT; clone size: .; V gene: TRBV7-9; J gene: TRBJ1-5; D gene: .
CDR3 protein: CSVERGQNTEAFF; CDR3 DNA: TGCAGCGTTGAAAGGGGGCAGAACACTGAAGCTTTCTTT; clone size: once; V gene: TRBV29-1; J gene: TRBJ1-1; D gene: TRBD1
CDR3 protein: CASSPTGTGELFF; CDR3 DNA: TGTGCCAGCAGCCCTACAGGGACCGGGGAGCTGTTTTTT; clone size: .; V gene: TRBV11-3; J gene: TRBJ2-2; D gene: .
CDR3 protein: CASSPRQGGEAFF; CDR3 DNA: TGTGCCAGCAGCCCAAGACAGGGTGGTGAAGCTTTCTTT; clone size: .; V gene: TRBV3-1/TRBV3-2; J gene: TRBJ1-1; D gene: TRBD1
CDR3 protein: CASSQVLGGQPQHF; CDR3 DNA: TGTGCCAGCAGCCAAGTCCTGGGAGGACAGCCCCAGCATTTT; clone size: .; V gene: TRBV7-6; J gene: TRBJ1-5; D gene: .
CDR3 protein: CATSDRPLAGLNTGELFF; CDR3 DNA: TGTGCCACCAGTGATAGGCCCCTAGCGGGGCTAAACACCGGGGAGCTGTTTTTT; clone size: .; V gene: TRBV24-1; J gene: TRBJ2-2; D gene: TRBD2
CDR3 protein: CASSFQETGGGEKLFF; CDR3 DNA: TGTGCCAGCAGTTTCCAAGAGACAGGGGGTGGTGAAAAACTGTTTTTT; clone size: few; V gene: TRBV28; J gene: TRBJ1-4; D gene: TRBD1
CDR3 protein: CASSARLQDYGYTF; CDR3 DNA: TGTGCCAGCAGCGCCCGTCTACAGGACTATGGCTACACCTTC; clone size: .; V gene: TRBV9; J gene: TRBJ1-2; D gene: .
CDR3 protein: CASSLGPGPGGEKLFF; CDR3 DNA: TGTGCCAGCAGCTTGGGACCGGGTCCCGGAGGGGAAAAACTGTTTTTT; clone size: .; V gene: TRBV5-5; J gene: TRBJ1-4; D gene: .
CDR3 protein: CASSVALAGGTGVAEQFF; CDR3 DNA: TGTGCCAGCAGCGTAGCACTTGCGGGGGGGACAGGGGTGGCTGAGCAGTTCTTC; clone size: .; V gene: TRBV9; J gene: TRBJ2-1; D gene: .
CDR3 protein: CASSHASGDGYTF; CDR3 DNA: TGTGCCAGCAGCCATGCTTCAGGGGACGGCTACACCTTC; clone size: .; V gene: TRBV3-1/TRBV3-2; J gene: TRBJ1-2; D gene: .
CDR3 protein: CASSYRGSEQPQHF; CDR3 DNA: TGTGCCAGCAGCTACAGGGGGTCAGAACAGCCCCAGCATTTT; clone size: .; V gene: TRBV2; J gene: TRBJ1-5; D gene: TRBD1